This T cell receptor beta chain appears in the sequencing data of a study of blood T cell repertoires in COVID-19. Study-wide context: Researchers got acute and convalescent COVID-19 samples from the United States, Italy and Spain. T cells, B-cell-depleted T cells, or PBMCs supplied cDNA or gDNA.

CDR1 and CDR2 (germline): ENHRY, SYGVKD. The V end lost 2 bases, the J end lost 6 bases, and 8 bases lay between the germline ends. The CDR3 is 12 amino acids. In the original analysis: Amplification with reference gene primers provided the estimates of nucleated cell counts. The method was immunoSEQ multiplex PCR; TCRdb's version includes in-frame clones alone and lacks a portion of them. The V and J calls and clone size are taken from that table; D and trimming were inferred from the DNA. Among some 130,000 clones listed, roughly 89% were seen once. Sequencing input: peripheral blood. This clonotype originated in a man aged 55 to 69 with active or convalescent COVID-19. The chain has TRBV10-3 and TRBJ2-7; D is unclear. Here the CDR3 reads CAISEPGREQYF. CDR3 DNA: TGTGCCATCAGTGAGCCTGGGCGCGAGCAGTACTTC.